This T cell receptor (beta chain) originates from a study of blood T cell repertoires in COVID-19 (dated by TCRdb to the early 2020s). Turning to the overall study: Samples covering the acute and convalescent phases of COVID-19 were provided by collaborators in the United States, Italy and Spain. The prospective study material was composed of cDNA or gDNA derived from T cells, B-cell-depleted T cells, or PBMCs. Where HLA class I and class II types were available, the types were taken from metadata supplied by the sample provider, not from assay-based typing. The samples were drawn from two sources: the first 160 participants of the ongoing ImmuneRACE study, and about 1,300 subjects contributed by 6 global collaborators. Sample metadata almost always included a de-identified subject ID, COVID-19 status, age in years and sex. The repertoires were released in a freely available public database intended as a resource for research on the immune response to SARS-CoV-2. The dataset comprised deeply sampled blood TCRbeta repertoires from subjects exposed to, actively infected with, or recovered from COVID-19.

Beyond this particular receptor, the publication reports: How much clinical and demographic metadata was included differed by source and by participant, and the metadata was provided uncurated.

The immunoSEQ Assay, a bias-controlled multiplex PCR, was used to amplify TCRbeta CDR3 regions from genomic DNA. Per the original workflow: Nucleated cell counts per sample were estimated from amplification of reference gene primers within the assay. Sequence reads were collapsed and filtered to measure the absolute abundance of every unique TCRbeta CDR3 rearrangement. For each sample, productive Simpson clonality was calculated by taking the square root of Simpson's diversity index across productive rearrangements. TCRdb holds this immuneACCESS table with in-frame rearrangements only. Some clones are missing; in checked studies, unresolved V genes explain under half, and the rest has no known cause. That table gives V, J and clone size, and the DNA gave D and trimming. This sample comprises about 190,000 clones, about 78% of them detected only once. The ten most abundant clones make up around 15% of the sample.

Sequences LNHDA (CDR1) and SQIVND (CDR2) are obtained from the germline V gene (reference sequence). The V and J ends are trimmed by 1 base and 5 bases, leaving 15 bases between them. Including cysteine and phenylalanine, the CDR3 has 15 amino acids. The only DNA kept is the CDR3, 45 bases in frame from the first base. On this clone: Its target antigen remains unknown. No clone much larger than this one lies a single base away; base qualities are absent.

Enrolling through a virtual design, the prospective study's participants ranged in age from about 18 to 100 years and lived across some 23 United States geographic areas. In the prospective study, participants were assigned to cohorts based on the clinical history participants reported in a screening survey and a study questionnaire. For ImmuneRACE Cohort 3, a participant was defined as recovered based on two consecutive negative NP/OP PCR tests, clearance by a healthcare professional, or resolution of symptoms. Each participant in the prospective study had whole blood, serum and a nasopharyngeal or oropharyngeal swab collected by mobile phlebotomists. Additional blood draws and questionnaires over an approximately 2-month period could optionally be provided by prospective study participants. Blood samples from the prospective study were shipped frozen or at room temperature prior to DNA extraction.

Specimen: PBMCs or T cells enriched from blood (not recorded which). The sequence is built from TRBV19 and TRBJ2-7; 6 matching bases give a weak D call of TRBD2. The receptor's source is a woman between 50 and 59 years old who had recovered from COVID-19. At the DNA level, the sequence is TGTGCCAGTAGTATAGGGCGGGAAGACGGCGACGAGCAGTACTTC. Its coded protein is CASSIGREDGDEQYF.